The sequence of this T cell receptor (beta chain) was determined in a study of regulatory T cells in long-lasting Graves disease. This clonotype came up many times. The time point here: newly diagnosed GD, antithyroid drugs for less than 3 months. Construction of the TCR library relied on RNA isolated from PBMCs. The V and J ends lost 6 bases and 5 bases, in that order; junction bases with no gene match: 8. The CDR3 is 14 residues long. For TCR beta, libraries came from iRepertoire HTBI primers and Arm-PCR of CDR3 regions. TCRdb called the multiplex PCR reads again in MiXCR, with one record for every CDR3 protein. The table records under 300,000 distinct CDR3 sequences, 20% to 25% of them present only once.

Sequenced here: peripheral blood mononuclear cells (PBMCs), sampled at new diagnosis, from a patient treated with antithyroid drugs. The chain couples TRBV12-3 or TRBV12-4 to TRBJ2-5, with TRBD2 identical over 8 bases. The clonotype comes from a female donor with Graves disease. Written as DNA, the CDR3 is TGTGCCAGCAGCGCCGGGGGGGCCCCGGAGACCCAGTACTTC. This gives the protein CASSAGGAPETQYF.